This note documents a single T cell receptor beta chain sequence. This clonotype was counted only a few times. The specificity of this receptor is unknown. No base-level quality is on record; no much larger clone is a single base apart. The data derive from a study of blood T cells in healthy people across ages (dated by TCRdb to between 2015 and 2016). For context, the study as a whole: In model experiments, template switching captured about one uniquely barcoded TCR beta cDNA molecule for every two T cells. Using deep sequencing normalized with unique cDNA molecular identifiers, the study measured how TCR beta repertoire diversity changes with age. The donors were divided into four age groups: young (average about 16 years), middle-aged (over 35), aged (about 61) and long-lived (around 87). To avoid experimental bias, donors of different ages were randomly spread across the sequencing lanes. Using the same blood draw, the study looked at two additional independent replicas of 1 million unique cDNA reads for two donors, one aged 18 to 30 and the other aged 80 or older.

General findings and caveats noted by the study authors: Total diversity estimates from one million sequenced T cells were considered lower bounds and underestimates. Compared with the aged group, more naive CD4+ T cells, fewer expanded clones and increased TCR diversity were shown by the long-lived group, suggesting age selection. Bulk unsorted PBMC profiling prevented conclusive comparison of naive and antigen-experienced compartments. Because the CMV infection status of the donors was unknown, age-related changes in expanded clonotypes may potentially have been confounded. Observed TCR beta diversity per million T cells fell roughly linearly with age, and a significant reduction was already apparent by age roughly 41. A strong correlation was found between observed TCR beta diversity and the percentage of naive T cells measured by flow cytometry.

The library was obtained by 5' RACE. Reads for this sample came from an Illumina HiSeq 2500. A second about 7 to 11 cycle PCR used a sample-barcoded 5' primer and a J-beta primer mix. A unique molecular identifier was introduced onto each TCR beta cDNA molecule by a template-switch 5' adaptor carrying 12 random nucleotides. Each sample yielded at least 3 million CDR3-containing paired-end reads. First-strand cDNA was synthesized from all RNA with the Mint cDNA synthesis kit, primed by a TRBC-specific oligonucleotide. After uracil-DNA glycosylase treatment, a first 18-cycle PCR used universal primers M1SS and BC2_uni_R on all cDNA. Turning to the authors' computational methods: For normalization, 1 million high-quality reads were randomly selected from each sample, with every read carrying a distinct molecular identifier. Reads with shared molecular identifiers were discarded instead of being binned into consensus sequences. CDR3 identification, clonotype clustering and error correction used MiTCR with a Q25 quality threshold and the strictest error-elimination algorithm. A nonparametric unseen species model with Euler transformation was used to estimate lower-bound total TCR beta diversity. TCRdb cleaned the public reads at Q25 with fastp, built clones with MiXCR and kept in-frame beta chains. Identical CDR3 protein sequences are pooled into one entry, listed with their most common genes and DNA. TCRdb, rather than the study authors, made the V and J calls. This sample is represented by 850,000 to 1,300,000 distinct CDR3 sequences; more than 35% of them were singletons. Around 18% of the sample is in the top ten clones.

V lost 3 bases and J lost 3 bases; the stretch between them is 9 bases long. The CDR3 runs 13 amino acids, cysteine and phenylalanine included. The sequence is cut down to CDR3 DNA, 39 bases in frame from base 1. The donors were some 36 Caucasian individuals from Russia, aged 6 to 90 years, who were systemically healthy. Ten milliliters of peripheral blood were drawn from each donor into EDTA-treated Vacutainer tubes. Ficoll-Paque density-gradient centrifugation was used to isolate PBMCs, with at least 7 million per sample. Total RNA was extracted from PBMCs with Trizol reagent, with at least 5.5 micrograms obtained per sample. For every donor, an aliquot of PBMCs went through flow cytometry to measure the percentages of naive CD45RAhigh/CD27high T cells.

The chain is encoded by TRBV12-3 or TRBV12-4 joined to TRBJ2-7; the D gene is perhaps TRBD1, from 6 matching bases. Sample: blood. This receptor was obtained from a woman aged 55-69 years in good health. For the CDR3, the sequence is CASSFGQRYEQYF. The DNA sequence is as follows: TGTGCCAGCAGTTTTGGACAGCGCTACGAGCAGTACTTC.